This T cell receptor (beta chain) was recovered during a study of blood T cells in healthy people across ages. A second PCR, run for about 6 to 11 cycles, used a sample-barcoded 5' primer plus a J-beta primer mix. Every cDNA molecule carried a tag from a template-switch adaptor bearing 12 random nucleotides. Each CDR3 protein is one row after TCRdb ran MiXCR on the 5' RACE reads. In the table there are 1.6 million or so distinct CDR3 sequences, roughly 30% of which are singletons. The CDR3 is 14 residues long. V dropped 6 bases and J dropped 4 bases, with 15 bases sitting between them. From germline, CDR1 is MDHEN and CDR2 SYDVKM. Donor samples were obtained from healthy Caucasian individuals from Russia, aged 6 to 90.

The genes are TRBV28 and TRBJ1-2; the D gene is possibly TRBD1 (6 bases). The material sequenced was blood. The clonotype comes from a woman aged 25-40 years in good health. CDR3 residues: CASREGQSSYGYTF. The CDR3 bases are TGTGCCAGCAGGGAAGGACAGAGTTCCTATGGCTACACCTTC.